These 8 T cell receptor beta chains share one sample of origin, sequenced in a study of post-analysis software for immune sequencing data. These TCRs are of unknown antigen specificity. Whole-study results and caveats: TRBV5-6, TRBV5-1 and TRBV20-1 were among 4 or 5 TRBV segments more frequent in patients than controls.

Included in the TCR beta cDNA libraries were unique molecular identifiers. A single record per CDR3 protein comes from TCRdb applying MiXCR to the PCR reads. The sample records hundreds of thousands of distinct CDR3 sequences, roughly 46% being singletons. The sample consisted of blood. The origin of the receptors is a girl between 5 and 17 years old with multiple sclerosis.

This clonotype came up a few times. The rearrangement joins TRBV7-2 to TRBJ2-4; 9 bases are shared with TRBD1. From germline, CDR1 is SGHTA and CDR2 FQGNSA. CDR3 length: 17 residues. V shed 5 bases, J shed 7 bases, and the junction held 15 bases outside the gene matches. CDR3 protein: CASSARGGPGQGNIQYF. The CDR3 DNA follows: TGTGCCAGCAGCGCTCGCGGGGGACCGGGACAGGGCAACATTCAGTACTTC.

The chain combines TRBV6-5 with TRBJ2-3, with 8 nucleotides matching TRBD2. Trimming at V came to 0 bases and at J to 4 bases, leaving 18 bases not matched to a gene. Germline V gene data show CDR1 as MNHEY and CDR2 as SVGAGI. The CDR3 contains 20 residues. CDR3 in DNA: TGTGCCAGCAGTTACTCGAGTATTTTAGGGGCGGGAGGTGTGTCAGATACGCAGTATTTT. This gives the protein CASSYSSILGAGGVSDTQYF.

The V call is TRBV4-1, the J call TRBJ2-5; maybe TRBD1 (5 bases). V dropped 2 bases and J dropped 1 base, with 11 bases sitting between them. CDR1 MGHRA and CDR2 YSYEKL come from the germline V gene. The CDR3 spans 15 residues. The CDR3 reads CASSQQTVVQETQYF. The CDR3 bases are TGCGCCAGCAGCCAACAGACAGTCGTCCAAGAGACCCAGTACTTC.

A single count supports this clonotype. This sequence joins TRBV7-2 and TRBJ2-5; no clear D gene. This CDR3 is built from 16 residues. V was clipped by 6 bases and J by 4 bases, with 21 bases between them. In germline, CDR1 is SGHTA, CDR2 FQGNSA. CDR3 amino acids: CASRPSRAIDGETQYF. CDR3 coding DNA: TGTGCCAGCAGACCCTCCCGGGCCATCGATGGAGAGACCCAGTACTTC. Supplemented by reference TRBV7-2 and TRBJ2-5, the full variable domain reads GAGVSQSPSNKVTEKGKDVELRCDPISGHTALYWYRQSLGQGLEFLIYFQGNSAPDKSGLPSDRFSAERTGGSVSTLTIQRTQQEDSAVYLCASRPSRAIDGETQYFGPGTRLLVL.

The chain employs TRBV12-3 or TRBV12-4 and TRBJ1-5, with TRBD1 matching over 7 bases. This CDR3 comprises 15 residues. The V gene end was trimmed by 5 bases and the J gene end by 7 bases; junction bases not matched to a gene: 11. The DNA for the CDR3 is TGTGCCAGCAGTGGGTCTCAGGGGGGTGGACAGCCCCAGCATTTT. Translating gives CASSGSQGGGQPQHF.

The table lists this clonotype with a few counts. J is TRBJ2-1 and V is TRBV12-3 or TRBV12-4, with D possibly being TRBD2 (6 bases). V lost 8 bases, J lost 7 bases, and 15 bases lay in between. The CDR3 has 13 residues. CDR3 loop: CASSVGEENEQFF. The CDR3 nucleotides read TGTGCCAGCTCCGTTGGGGAGGAGAATGAGCAGTTCTTC.

This clonotype was detected only a few times. The chain employs TRBV27 and TRBJ2-6; D is undetermined. The CDR3 runs to 13 residues. Germline CDR1 reads MNHEY; CDR2 reads SMNVEV (reference sequence). V was clipped by 9 bases and J by 4 bases, with 10 bases between them. For the CDR3, the DNA is TGTGCCAGTAGCCAGGTCGGGGCCAACGTCCTGACTTTC. Translated: CASSQVGANVLTF.

This clonotype came up a few times. V gene TRBV5-1 combines with J gene TRBJ2-1; no firm D call. CDR1 and CDR2 (germline): SGHRS, YFSETQ. Trimming pared 0 bases from V and 4 bases from J, leaving 8 bases between. The CDR3 totals 14 residues. The CDR3 spells CASSLGLRYNEQFF. CDR3 DNA: TGCGCCAGCAGCTTGGGGTTGAGGTACAATGAGCAGTTCTTC.